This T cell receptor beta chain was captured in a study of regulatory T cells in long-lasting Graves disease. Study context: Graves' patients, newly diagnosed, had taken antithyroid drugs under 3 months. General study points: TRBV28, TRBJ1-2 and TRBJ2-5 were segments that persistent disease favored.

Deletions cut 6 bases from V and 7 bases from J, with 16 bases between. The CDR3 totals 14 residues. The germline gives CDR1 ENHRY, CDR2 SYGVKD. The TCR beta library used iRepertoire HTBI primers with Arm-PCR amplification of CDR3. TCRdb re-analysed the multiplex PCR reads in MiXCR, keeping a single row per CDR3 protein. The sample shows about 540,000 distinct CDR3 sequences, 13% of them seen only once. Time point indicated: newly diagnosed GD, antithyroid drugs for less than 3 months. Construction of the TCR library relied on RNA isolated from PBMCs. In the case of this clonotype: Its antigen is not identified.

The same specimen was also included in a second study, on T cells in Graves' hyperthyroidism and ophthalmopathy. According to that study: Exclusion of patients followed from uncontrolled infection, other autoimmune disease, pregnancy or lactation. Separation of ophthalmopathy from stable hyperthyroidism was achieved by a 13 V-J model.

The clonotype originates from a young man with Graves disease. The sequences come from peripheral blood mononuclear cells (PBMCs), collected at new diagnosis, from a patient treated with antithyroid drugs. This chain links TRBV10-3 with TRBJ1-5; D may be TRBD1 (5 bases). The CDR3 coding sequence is TGTGCCATCAGCCTCGACAGTAAAGTCCAGCCCCAGCATTTT. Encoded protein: CAISLDSKVQPQHF.